This TCR beta chain comes out of a study of blood T cell repertoires in COVID-19. In the study overall: The United States, Italy and Spain were the sources of the acute and convalescent COVID-19 samples. The cDNA or gDNA used as material had been derived from T cells, B-cell-depleted T cells, or PBMCs.

In the authors' workflow: Estimates of nucleated cell counts were drawn from the amplification of reference gene primers. The data were produced by immunoSEQ multiplex PCR, yet TCRdb's version contains in-frame clones alone and is incomplete. That table furnishes V, J and clone size, whereas the DNA furnished D and trimming. The repertoire has about 210,000 clones, almost 90% of them found once; the top ten carry 1.5%. The germline V gene encodes CDR1 KGHSH and CDR2 LQKENI. There are 18 residues in the CDR3. Trimming removed 5 bases from V and 2 bases from J; junction bases left unmatched: 12. The rearrangement joins TRBV18 to TRBJ2-2; 9 bases map to TRBD1. Material for sequencing was peripheral blood. The sequence was collected from a man younger than 30 with active or convalescent COVID-19. The CDR3 is CASSKLTRGQGNTGELFF. In DNA, the CDR3 is TGTGCCAGCTCAAAGTTAACCCGGGGACAGGGAAACACCGGGGAGCTGTTTTTT.